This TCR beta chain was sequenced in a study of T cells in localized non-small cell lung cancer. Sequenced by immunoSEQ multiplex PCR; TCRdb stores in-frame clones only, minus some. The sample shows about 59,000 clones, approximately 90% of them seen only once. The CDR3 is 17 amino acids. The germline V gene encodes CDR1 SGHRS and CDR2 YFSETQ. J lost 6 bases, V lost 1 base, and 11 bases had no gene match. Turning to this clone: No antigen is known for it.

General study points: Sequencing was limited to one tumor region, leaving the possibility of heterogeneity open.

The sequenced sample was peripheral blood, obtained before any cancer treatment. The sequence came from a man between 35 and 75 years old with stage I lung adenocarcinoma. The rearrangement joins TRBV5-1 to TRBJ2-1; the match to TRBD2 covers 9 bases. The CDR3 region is CASSLTAGAGGGNEQFF. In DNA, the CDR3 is TGCGCCAGCAGCTTGACTGCGGGAGCGGGAGGAGGCAATGAGCAGTTCTTC. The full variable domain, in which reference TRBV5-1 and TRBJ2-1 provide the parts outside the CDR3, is KAGVTQTPRYLIKTRGQQVTLSCSPISGHRSVSWYQQTPGQGLQFLFEYFSETQRNKGNFPGRFSGRQFSNSRSEMNVSTLELGDSALYLCASSLTAGAGGGNEQFFGPGTRLTVL.